Listed below are T cell receptor beta chains from one sample, sequenced in a study of cytomegalovirus exposure and HLA in healthy donors. Data came from immunoSEQ multiplex PCR; TCRdb stores just in-frame clones and leaves some out. The sample has about 220,000 clones; 82% are singletons. Sequencing input: PBMCs. These TCRs come from a woman between 35 and 50 years old in good health and CMV-seropositive. The CDR3 runs from the conserved cysteine through the conserved F or W.

v_call	cdr3_aa
TRBV5-1	CASSLGSGTSETQYF
TRBV9	CASSEGQASNQPQHF
TRBV4-3	CASSQGTGPGTEAFF
TRBV27	CASSPAKYLAGGLTDTQYF
TRBV5-1	CASSLVAESLSGNEQFF
TRBV11-2	CASSPGTGGQETQYF
TRBV19	CASSSRQGPVDTGELFF
TRBV30	CAWNVGQMNTEAFF
TRBV7-9	CASSFDSGAGYTF
TRBV12-5	CASGLPTVYGYTF
TRBV5-6	CASSGGARETQYF
TRBV5-1	CASSLAKSLSGQYTDTQYF
TRBV5-8	CASSFRGRGEQPQHF
TRBV4-2	CASSQPIGGVMNTEAFF
TRBV18	CASSPYGGMNTEAFF
TRBV9	CASSVVRDPNTGELFF
TRBV10-3	CAISERRGAQDTQYF
TRBV5-5	CASSLPTGSNTGELFF
TRBV4-1	CASSQDGGRANQPQHF
TRBV29-1	CSVGGQSGGEKLFF
TRBV5-3	CARWGDEQYF
TRBV4-3	CASSQVGRLIGGYTF
TRBV29-1	CSANQDRGQSAF
TRBV6-5	CASRPDRLHAGELFF
TRBV15	CATSGGGKLFF
TRBV6-8	CASSAPWGDTDTQYF
TRBV5-6	CASSLPGLGSYNEQFF
TRBV5-1	CASSLAINNEQFF